This paragraph covers one T cell receptor (beta chain) sequence. Generated by immunoSEQ multiplex PCR, the TCRdb table keeps only in-frame clones and is missing some. The table shows about 73,000 clones, with approximately 90% occurring only once. The source of the sample is a study of OX40 agonist ivuxolimab in advanced cancers. Germline loops: CDR1 SQVTM, CDR2 ANQGSEA. V dropped 5 bases and J dropped 7; count of bases not matched to a gene: 5. CDR3 size: 12 residues. The TCR sequence derives from an adult with an advanced solid tumor such as melanoma, head and neck, liver or kidney cancer. This sequence joins TRBV29-1 and TRBJ2-1; 7 nucleotides align to TRBD2. The sample consisted of CD4+ or CD8+ T cells sorted from blood, taken in a trial of the OX40 agonist ivuxolimab. CDR3 region: CSVLRGLNEQFF. DNA for the CDR3: TGCAGCGTTTTGCGGGGGTTAAATGAGCAGTTCTTC.